This is a list of T cell receptor beta chains from one sample in a study of beta chain features in type 1 diabetes. The repertoire was sequenced with immunoSEQ multiplex PCR; TCRdb's copy has only in-frame clones and lacks some. The sample shows some 370,000 clones, over 8.5% of them seen only once. Sequencing was performed on central memory CD4+ T cells from blood. Receptors were obtained from a man aged 30-40 years with type 1 diabetes. Both conserved end residues are part of each CDR3. D genes are given only for firm matches. Size is stated for part of the rows, as once, few or many counts, or as a class when the clone is expanded.

J: TRBJ2-2; size: .; D: TRBD1; V: TRBV14; DNA: TGTGCCGGGAGGACAGGGGGTAACACCGGGGAGCTGTTTTTT; CDR3: CAGRTGGNTGELFF
J: TRBJ2-3; size: .; D: TRBD2; V: TRBV5-1; DNA: TGCGCCAGCAGCCCCTCCCCACCGGGAGGGGGCACAGATACGCAGTATTTT; CDR3: CASSPSPPGGGTDTQYF
J: TRBJ2-7; size: few; D: TRBD2; V: TRBV5-1; DNA: TGCGCCAGCACCTCAGGGACTAGCGGTACAACCTACGAGCAGTACTTC; CDR3: CASTSGTSGTTYEQYF
J: TRBJ2-1; size: few; D: .; V: TRBV19; DNA: TGTGCCAGTAGTAGACTGGACAATGAGCAGTTCTTC; CDR3: CASSRLDNEQFF
J: TRBJ2-5; size: .; D: .; V: TRBV6-5; DNA: TGTGCCAGCAGTTCCTCCTCGTACCAAGAGACCCAGTACTTC; CDR3: CASSSSSYQETQYF
J: TRBJ1-2; size: .; D: .; V: TRBV6-5; DNA: TGTGCCAGCAGTGAAGGGTCTTCCGGCTACACCTTC; CDR3: CASSEGSSGYTF
J: TRBJ2-5; size: few; D: TRBD2; V: TRBV5-4; DNA: TGTGCCAGCAGCTTGGGGGTAGGAGCGGGAGGCCGGGAGACCCAGTACTTC; CDR3: CASSLGVGAGGRETQYF
J: TRBJ1-5; size: .; D: .; V: TRBV7-2; DNA: TGTGCCAGCAGCTCAGAGATTTTTTATAGCAATCAGCCCCAGCATTTT; CDR3: CASSSEIFYSNQPQHF
J: TRBJ1-4; size: .; D: TRBD1; V: TRBV18; DNA: TGTGCCAGCTCACGGACGCAGGGGGCCACTAATGAAAAACTGTTTTTT; CDR3: CASSRTQGATNEKLFF
J: TRBJ2-7; size: .; D: TRBD2; V: TRBV5-8; DNA: TGTGCCAGCAGCGGACGGACAGGGGGGACTAGCGGGAGGGAAAGCCGCGAGCAGTACTTC; CDR3: CASSGRTGGTSGRESREQYF
J: TRBJ1-1; size: few; D: TRBD1; V: TRBV5-6; DNA: TGTGCCAGCAGCCCGGGGACAGTGAACACTGAAGCTTTCTTT; CDR3: CASSPGTVNTEAFF
J: TRBJ2-2; size: .; D: TRBD1; V: TRBV29-1; DNA: TGCAGCGTCGGACTGGGACAGTCCAACACCGGGGAGCTGTTTTTT; CDR3: CSVGLGQSNTGELFF
J: TRBJ2-5; size: many; D: .; V: TRBV29-1; DNA: TGCAGCGGGGGACTCCAAGAGACCCAGTACTTC; CDR3: CSGGLQETQYF
J: TRBJ1-2; size: few; D: TRBD1; V: TRBV7-9; DNA: TGTGCCAGCAGCGCCTCAGGGGGCTATGGCTACACCTTC; CDR3: CASSASGGYGYTF
J: TRBJ2-5; size: .; D: .; V: TRBV5-1; DNA: TGCGCCAGCAGCTTGGGAACAGGGAGGGAGACCCAGTACTTC; CDR3: CASSLGTGRETQYF
J: TRBJ2-5; size: .; D: .; V: TRBV7-9; DNA: TGTGCCAGCAGCTCTAGGATGTTCTGGGAACAAGAGACCCAGTACTTC; CDR3: CASSSRMFWEQETQYF
J: TRBJ2-7; size: .; D: .; V: TRBV5-6; DNA: TGTGCCAGCAGCCCCGGAGTAACCTACGAGCAGTACTTC; CDR3: CASSPGVTYEQYF
J: TRBJ2-5; size: .; D: .; V: TRBV5-1; DNA: TGCGCCAGCAGCTTGTATTTCATCGGAGGGGCGGAAGAGACCCAGTACTTC; CDR3: CASSLYFIGGAEETQYF
J: TRBJ2-1; size: .; D: TRBD2; V: TRBV4-3; DNA: TGCGCCAGCAGCCAAGAGCTTTTCCTAGCGGGATCGGGTGATGGGGAGCAGTTCTTC; CDR3: CASSQELFLAGSGDGEQFF
J: TRBJ1-5; size: .; D: .; V: TRBV6-1; DNA: TGTGCCAGCAGGGGGGCAGGAGTCCATCAGCCCCAGCATTTT; CDR3: CASRGAGVHQPQHF
J: TRBJ2-5; size: many; D: .; V: TRBV4-3; DNA: TGCGCCAGCAGCCAAGGGGGATCCCAAGAGACCCAGTACTTC; CDR3: CASSQGGSQETQYF
J: TRBJ1-1; size: .; D: TRBD1; V: TRBV6-5; DNA: TGTGCCAGCAGTTACTCGGACAGGAGGGACACTGAAGCTTTCTTT; CDR3: CASSYSDRRDTEAFF
J: TRBJ1-5; size: .; D: .; V: TRBV27; DNA: TGTGCCAGCAGTTCACGTTGGGATCAGCCCCAGCATTTT; CDR3: CASSSRWDQPQHF
J: TRBJ1-2; size: many; D: .; V: TRBV19; DNA: TGTGCCAGTAGTGGTGCGGACCTGCTCCGTTATGGCTACACCTTC; CDR3: CASSGADLLRYGYTF
J: TRBJ2-7; size: few; D: TRBD1; V: TRBV7-3; DNA: TGTGCCAGCAGCTCACCGGGACAGGGCAGATGGGAGCAGTACTTC; CDR3: CASSSPGQGRWEQYF
J: TRBJ2-2; size: .; D: .; V: TRBV19; DNA: TGTGCCAGTAGTATAGAGGGCACCGGGGAGCTGTTTTTT; CDR3: CASSIEGTGELFF
J: TRBJ2-2; size: few; D: TRBD2; V: TRBV7-2; DNA: TGTGCCAGCAGCTTAGATGGAGCGGGAGGGCCGACCACCGGGGAGCTGTTTTTT; CDR3: CASSLDGAGGPTTGELFF
J: TRBJ1-1; size: .; D: .; V: TRBV29-1; DNA: TGCAGCGTTGTCAGGGGATACGTGGCTTTCTTT; CDR3: CSVVRGYVAFF
J: TRBJ2-2; size: few; D: TRBD2; V: TRBV10-1; DNA: TGCGCCAGCGGGACTAGCGGGAGGAAGTCCGGGGAGCTGTTTTTT; CDR3: CASGTSGRKSGELFF
J: TRBJ2-5; size: .; D: TRBD1; V: TRBV29-1; DNA: TGCAGCGGAAACAGGGGTCTTTACCAAGAGACCCAGTACTTC; CDR3: CSGNRGLYQETQYF
J: TRBJ2-5; size: .; D: .; V: TRBV5-4; DNA: TGTGCCAGCAGCTCGACCCAGGGGGGAGAGACCCAGTACTTC; CDR3: CASSSTQGGETQYF
J: TRBJ2-5; size: .; D: .; V: TRBV5-1; DNA: TGCGCCAGCAGACTTATACAAGAGACCCAGTACTTC; CDR3: CASRLIQETQYF
J: TRBJ2-4; size: many; D: TRBD2; V: TRBV27; DNA: TGTGCCAGCAGTCTCCTAGCGGGCAGTATAAACATTCAGTACTTC; CDR3: CASSLLAGSINIQYF
J: TRBJ2-7; size: many; D: TRBD1; V: TRBV7-9; DNA: TGTGCCAGCAGCTTAGCCCGGGACAGTACCTACGAGCAGTACTTC; CDR3: CASSLARDSTYEQYF
J: TRBJ1-4; size: few; D: .; V: TRBV27; DNA: TGTGCCAGCAGTTTAGCAGTCACCACGGCAGCTAATGAAAAACTGTTTTTT; CDR3: CASSLAVTTAANEKLFF
J: TRBJ2-5; size: .; D: TRBD1; V: TRBV7-2; DNA: TGTGCCAGCAGCTCTACTCCGGGACAGGGAAAAGAAGAGACCCAGTACTTC; CDR3: CASSSTPGQGKEETQYF
J: TRBJ2-4; size: many; D: .; V: TRBV14; DNA: TGTGCCAGCAGCCAAGATTACGACAGAAACATTCAGTACTTC; CDR3: CASSQDYDRNIQYF
J: TRBJ1-1; size: .; D: .; V: TRBV7-9; DNA: TGTGCCAGCAATCCCTGGCAGGGTCACGGGGTGAACACTGAAGCTTTCTTT; CDR3: CASNPWQGHGVNTEAFF
J: TRBJ2-5; size: .; D: TRBD1; V: TRBV5-1; DNA: TGCGCCAGCAGCTTGGGGGACAGGGGAAGAGAAGAGACCCAGTACTTC; CDR3: CASSLGDRGREETQYF
J: TRBJ2-4; size: few; D: TRBD1; V: TRBV7-9; DNA: TGTGCCAGCAGCTCAACCTCGGGGGGACAGGGCCCGTCCAACATTCAGTACTTC; CDR3: CASSSTSGGQGPSNIQYF
J: TRBJ1-4; size: few; D: .; V: TRBV4-1; DNA: TGCGCCAGCAGCCACCCTGACAGAGGGAATGAAAAACTGTTTTTT; CDR3: CASSHPDRGNEKLFF
J: TRBJ1-2; size: .; D: .; V: TRBV5-4; DNA: TGTGCCAGCAGCTTGGCGAGGATTGCTAACTATGGCTACACCTTC; CDR3: CASSLARIANYGYTF
J: TRBJ2-6; size: many; D: TRBD1; V: TRBV14; DNA: TGTGCCAGCAGACAGGGGCGCGGGGCCAACGTCCTGACTTTC; CDR3: CASRQGRGANVLTF
J: TRBJ2-5; size: .; D: .; V: TRBV6-5; DNA: TGTGCCAGCAGTTACATGCTAGCAGTGGGAATTGAGACCCAGTACTTC; CDR3: CASSYMLAVGIETQYF
J: TRBJ2-5; size: few; D: .; V: TRBV30; DNA: TGTGCCTGGGGGGCGGCCCAAGAGACCCAGTACTTC; CDR3: CAWGAAQETQYF
J: TRBJ2-5; size: few; D: .; V: TRBV6-1; DNA: TGTGCCAGCACGGCGAATGCAGGGGGGGGAATGACCCAGTACTTC; CDR3: CASTANAGGGMTQYF
J: TRBJ2-5; size: .; D: TRBD1; V: TRBV6-1; DNA: TGTGCCAGCAGTGGTAGGGGGTTACAGGGGTCCCAAGAGACCCAGTACTTC; CDR3: CASSGRGLQGSQETQYF
J: TRBJ1-2; size: .; D: .; V: TRBV30; DNA: TGTGCCTGGGACAGGTCGAACTATGGCTACACCTTC; CDR3: CAWDRSNYGYTF